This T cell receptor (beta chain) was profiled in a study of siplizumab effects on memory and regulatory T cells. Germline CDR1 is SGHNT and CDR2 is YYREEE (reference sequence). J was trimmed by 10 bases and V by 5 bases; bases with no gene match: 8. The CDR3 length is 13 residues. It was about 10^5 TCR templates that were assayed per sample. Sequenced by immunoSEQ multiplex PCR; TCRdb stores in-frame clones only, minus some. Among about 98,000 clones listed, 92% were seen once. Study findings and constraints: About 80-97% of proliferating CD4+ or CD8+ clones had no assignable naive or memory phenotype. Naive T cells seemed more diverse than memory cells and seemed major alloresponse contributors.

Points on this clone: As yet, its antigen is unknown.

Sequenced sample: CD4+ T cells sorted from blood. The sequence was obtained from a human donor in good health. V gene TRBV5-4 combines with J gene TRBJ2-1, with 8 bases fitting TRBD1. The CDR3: CASRNGQGSEQFF. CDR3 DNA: TGTGCCAGCAGAAACGGACAGGGATCAGAGCAGTTCTTC.